This T cell receptor beta chain was captured in a study of prognosis after radiotherapy for stage I lung cancer. Study-level results: Shannon entropy (measured after stereotactic body radiation therapy) was lower in patients who went on to develop distant metastases. Reduced unique TCR clone counts were recorded after stereotactic body radiation therapy, with a median of about 10,000 versus 6,900. Divergent TRBV and TRBJ gene usage has reportedly been observed between patients with and without metastases.

In this sample, this clonotype turned up many times. The target antigen is unknown. Two-round multiplex PCR, the amplification method, yielded TCR beta CDR3 from genomic DNA. Used in first-round PCR were primers specific to each TRBV and TRBJ gene. MiXCR, applied by TCRdb to the multiplex PCR reads, yields one record per CDR3 protein. The sample records over 14,000 distinct CDR3 sequences, about 60% being singletons. Germline CDR1 and CDR2: MDHEN and SYDVKM. This CDR3 is 16 amino acids long. Trimming pared 7 bases from V and 2 bases from J, leaving 18 bases between. The TCR was taken from a donor over 45 with non-small cell lung cancer. The chain carries TRBV28 and TRBJ1-5, with D possibly matching TRBD1 (5 bases). The specimen was PBMCs, collected before or after stereotactic body radiation therapy (not recorded which). The DNA for the CDR3 is TGTGCCAGCAACTCAAGGGGCTTTGGGGGCAATCAGCCCCAGCATTTT. Protein sequence: CASNSRGFGGNQPQHF.